This T cell receptor beta chain comes out of a study of CD8+CD57+ T cells in acquired aplastic anemia. Turning to this clonotype: One base away lies a much larger clone, so this may be a sequencing read error.

Genomic DNA templated the TCR beta VDJ and CDR3 profiling. TCRdb recomputed calls from the reads with MiXCR, one row per CDR3 protein. The sample carries approximately 170,000 distinct CDR3 sequences, less than 60% recorded once. Trimming shortened V by 3 bases and J by 13 bases, and 12 bases separated the two germline ends. Germline CDR1 is SQVTM and CDR2 is ANQGSEA. This CDR3 contains 11 residues. All patients picked for sequencing had shown, by flow cytometry, an expansion of CD8+CD57+ cells. All patients were therapy-naive when blood was sampled. The sequence derives from a human donor with aplastic anemia. The sequencing input was sorted CD4+, CD8+, or CD8+CD57+ T cells (not recorded which) from PBMCs. The gene calls are TRBV29-1 and TRBJ1-4; D is undetermined. CDR3 loop: CSVELAGGLFF. As DNA, the CDR3 is TGCAGCGTTGAGTTGGCAGGAGGACTGTTTTTT.